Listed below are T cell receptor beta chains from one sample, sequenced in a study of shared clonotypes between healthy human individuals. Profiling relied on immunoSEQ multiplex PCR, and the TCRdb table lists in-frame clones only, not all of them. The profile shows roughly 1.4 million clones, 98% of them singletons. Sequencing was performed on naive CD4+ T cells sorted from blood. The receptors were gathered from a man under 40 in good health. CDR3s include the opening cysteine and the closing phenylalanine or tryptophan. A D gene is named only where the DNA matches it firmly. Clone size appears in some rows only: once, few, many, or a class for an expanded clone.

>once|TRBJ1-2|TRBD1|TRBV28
CASSRPATGGASGYTF
TGTGCCAGCAGTCGCCCCGCGACAGGGGGCGCATCCGGCTACACCTTC
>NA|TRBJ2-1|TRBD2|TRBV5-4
CASSLWERESEQFF
TGTGCCAGCAGCTTGTGGGAGCGGGAGAGTGAGCAGTTCTTC
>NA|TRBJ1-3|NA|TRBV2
CASLIGSGNTIYF
TGTGCCAGCTTGATCGGCTCTGGAAACACCATATATTTT
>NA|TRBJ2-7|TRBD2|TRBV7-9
CASSSPRTSGPYEQYF
TGTGCCAGCAGCTCCCCTCGGACTAGCGGTCCCTACGAGCAGTACTTC
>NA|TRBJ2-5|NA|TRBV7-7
CASSLAESAQETQYF
TGTGCTAGCAGCTTAGCGGAGTCAGCCCAAGAGACCCAGTACTTC
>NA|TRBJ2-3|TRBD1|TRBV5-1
CASSHRTGEDYTRQYF
TGCGCCAGCAGCCATAGGACAGGGGAGGATTATACACGGCAGTATTTT
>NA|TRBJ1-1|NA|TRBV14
CASSQGVREGWVTEAFF
TGTGCCAGCAGCCAAGGAGTCCGAGAAGGGTGGGTCACTGAAGCTTTCTTT
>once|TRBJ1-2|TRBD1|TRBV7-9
CASSTEDRPWAGYTF
TGTGCCAGCAGCACTGAGGACAGGCCCTGGGCCGGCTACACCTTC
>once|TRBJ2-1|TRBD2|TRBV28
CASSFRLAGEVEQFF
TGTGCCAGCAGTTTTAGGCTAGCGGGAGAGGTTGAGCAGTTCTTC
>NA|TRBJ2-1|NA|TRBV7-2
CASNRDQDEQFF
TGTGCCAGCAACCGGGATCAGGATGAGCAGTTCTTC
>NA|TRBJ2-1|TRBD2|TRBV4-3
CASSPWGLAGMNEQFF
TGCGCCAGCAGCCCATGGGGACTAGCGGGAATGAATGAGCAGTTCTTC
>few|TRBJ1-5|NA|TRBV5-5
CASSRVLEQPQHF
TGTGCCAGCAGCAGGGTCCTAGAACAGCCCCAGCATTTT
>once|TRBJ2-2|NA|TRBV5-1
CASSPPRQGTGELFF
TGCGCCAGCAGCCCCCCCCGGCAGGGAACCGGGGAGCTGTTTTTT
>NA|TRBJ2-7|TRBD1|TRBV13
CASSSWTGGSYEQYF
TGTGCCAGCAGCTCCTGGACAGGGGGCTCCTACGAGCAGTACTTC
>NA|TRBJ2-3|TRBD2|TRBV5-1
CASSGSGSRDTQYF
TGCGCCAGCAGCGGTAGCGGGAGTAGAGATACGCAGTATTTT
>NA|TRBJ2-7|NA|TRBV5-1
CASSLTASSYEQYF
TGCGCCAGCAGCCTCACGGCCAGCTCCTACGAGCAGTACTTC
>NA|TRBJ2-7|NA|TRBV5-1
CASSPQVDEQYF
TGCGCCAGCAGCCCACAGGTGGACGAGCAGTACTTC
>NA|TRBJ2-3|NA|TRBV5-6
CASSPPGITDTQYF
TGTGCCAGCAGCCCCCCGGGGATCACAGATACGCAGTATTTT
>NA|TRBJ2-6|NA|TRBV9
CASSPRLGTSGVLTF
TGTGCCAGCAGCCCTCGTCTTGGGACATCCGGCGTCCTGACTTTC
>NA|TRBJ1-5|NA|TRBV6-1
CASRHRAANQPQHF
TGTGCCAGCAGGCACAGGGCTGCTAATCAGCCCCAGCATTTT
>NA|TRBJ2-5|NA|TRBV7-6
CASSSETGTHITETQYF
TGTGCCAGCAGCTCGGAAACCGGGACACATATCACAGAGACCCAGTACTTC
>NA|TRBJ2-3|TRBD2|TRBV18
CASSRELDTQYF
TGTGCCAGCTCGCGGGAGTTAGATACGCAGTATTTT
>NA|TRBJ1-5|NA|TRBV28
CASSLSLSGQPQHF
TGTGCCAGCAGTTTATCCCTCTCTGGTCAGCCCCAGCATTTT
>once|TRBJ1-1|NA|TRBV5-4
CASSLEQGAGAFF
TGTGCCAGCAGCTTGGAACAGGGAGCTGGAGCTTTCTTT
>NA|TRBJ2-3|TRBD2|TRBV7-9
CASSWGLAGGPNTDTQYF
TGTGCCAGCAGCTGGGGACTAGCGGGAGGCCCGAACACAGATACGCAGTATTTT
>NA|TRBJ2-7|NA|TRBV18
CASSPFEGTYEQYF
TGTGCCAGCTCACCATTCGAGGGAACCTACGAGCAGTACTTC
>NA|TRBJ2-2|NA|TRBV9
CASSVSGELFF
TGTGCCAGCAGCGTATCCGGGGAGCTGTTTTTT
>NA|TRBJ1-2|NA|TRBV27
CASSFSGRTNYGYTF
TGTGCCAGCAGTTTTTCGGGCAGAACTAACTATGGCTACACCTTC
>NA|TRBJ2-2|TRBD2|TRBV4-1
CASSQERLAGDAGELFF
TGCGCCAGCAGCCAAGAGCGACTAGCGGGAGACGCCGGGGAGCTGTTTTTT
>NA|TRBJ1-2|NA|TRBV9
CASNSPGFYGYTF
TGTGCCAGCAACTCTCCCGGGTTCTATGGCTACACCTTC
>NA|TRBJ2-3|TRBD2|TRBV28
CASSLNPGLAGTDTQYF
TGTGCCAGCAGTTTAAACCCGGGGCTAGCGGGCACAGATACGCAGTATTTT
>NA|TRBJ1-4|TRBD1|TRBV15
CATAGGQGRATNEKLFF
TGTGCCACCGCGGGCGGACAGGGGAGGGCAACTAATGAAAAACTGTTTTTT
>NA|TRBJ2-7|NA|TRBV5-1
CASSLMGSEQYF
TGCGCCAGCAGCTTGATGGGGAGCGAGCAGTACTTC
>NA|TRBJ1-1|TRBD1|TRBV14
CASSQDRATEAFF
TGTGCCAGCAGTCAAGACAGGGCCACTGAAGCTTTCTTT
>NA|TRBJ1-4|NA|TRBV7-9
CASSPAGSEKLFF
TGTGCCAGCAGCCCGGCAGGGAGTGAAAAACTGTTTTTT
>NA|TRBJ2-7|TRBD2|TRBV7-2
CASSLVASGSYEQYF
TGTGCCAGCAGCTTAGTGGCTAGCGGGAGTTACGAGCAGTACTTC
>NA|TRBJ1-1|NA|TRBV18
CASSPRGEVPEAFF
TGTGCCAGCTCACCACGAGGTGAAGTTCCTGAAGCTTTCTTT
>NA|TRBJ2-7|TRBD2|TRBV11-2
CASSLGLSGRIYEQYF
TGTGCCAGCAGCTTGGGGCTGAGCGGGAGAATCTACGAGCAGTACTTC
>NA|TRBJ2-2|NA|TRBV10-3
CATLLGGLGTGELFF
TGTGCCACCCTCCTTGGGGGCCTCGGGACCGGGGAGCTGTTTTTT